These T cell receptor beta chains were read from a single sample in a study of shared clonotypes between healthy human individuals. TCRdb's copy holds only in-frame clones and misses some; the assay was immunoSEQ multiplex PCR. The sample contains more than 400,000 clones, roughly 95% of which appear only once. The sample comprised naive CD4+ T cells sorted from blood. These receptors all come from a woman in her 30s in good health. CDR3s include the opening cysteine and the closing phenylalanine or tryptophan. Each record gives: J gene, V gene, clone size, D gene, CDR3 protein, CDR3 DNA. The D gene is left open where the match is weak. The size of a clone is reported for some rows only, either as once, few or many, or as a class for expanded clones.

TRBJ2-3	TRBV30	NA	NA	CAWSRVPDTQYF	TGTGCCTGGAGTAGGGTACCAGATACGCAGTATTTT
TRBJ2-3	TRBV21-1	NA	NA	CASSIGEAGVDTQYF	TGTGCCAGCAGCATCGGGGAAGCGGGAGTGGATACGCAGTATTTT
TRBJ2-5	TRBV6-5	NA	NA	CASSYAQGGETQYF	TGTGCCAGCAGTTACGCCCAGGGCGGGGAGACCCAGTACTTC
TRBJ1-2	TRBV20-1	few	NA	CSARVGDGYTF	TGCAGTGCTAGAGTAGGGGACGGCTACACCTTC
TRBJ1-5	TRBV29-1	NA	NA	CSVGNRGNQPQHF	TGCAGCGTTGGGAACAGGGGCAATCAGCCCCAGCATTTT
TRBJ2-7	TRBV2	NA	NA	CASNPQGRSSYEQYF	TGTGCCAGCAACCCCCAGGGAAGGAGCTCCTACGAGCAGTACTTC
TRBJ2-3	TRBV5-4	NA	NA	CASSAQGSTDSTDTQYF	TGTGCCAGCAGCGCCCAGGGGAGCACAGATAGCACAGATACGCAGTATTTT
TRBJ2-7	TRBV5-8	NA	TRBD2	CASSLAGTRSYEQYF	TGTGCCAGCAGCTTGGCCGGGACTAGGTCGTACGAGCAGTACTTC
TRBJ2-7	TRBV28	NA	NA	CASRKSGLTYEQYF	TGTGCCAGCAGGAAGAGCGGACTTACCTACGAGCAGTACTTC
TRBJ2-7	TRBV18	NA	TRBD2	CASSQVSGITLIYEQYF	TGTGCCAGCTCACAGGTTAGCGGGATCACCTTGATCTACGAGCAGTACTTC
TRBJ2-1	TRBV5-4	NA	TRBD2	CASSFALAGGYYNEQFF	TGTGCCAGCAGCTTCGCACTAGCGGGAGGATATTACAATGAGCAGTTCTTC
TRBJ2-6	TRBV7-9	NA	TRBD2	CASSPVAGLSSGANVLTF	TGTGCCAGCAGTCCCGTAGCGGGGCTAAGCTCTGGGGCCAACGTCCTGACTTTC
TRBJ2-6	TRBV7-9	NA	NA	CASSPQTLRVSSGANVLTF	TGTGCCAGCAGCCCGCAAACCCTCAGGGTCTCCTCTGGGGCCAACGTCCTGACTTTC
TRBJ2-7	TRBV5-4	NA	NA	CASSVGSDAPYEQYF	TGTGCCAGCAGCGTCGGATCGGACGCACCCTACGAGCAGTACTTC
TRBJ2-7	TRBV6-1	NA	NA	CASSDRGWYEQYF	TGTGCCAGCAGTGACCGCGGGTGGTACGAGCAGTACTTC
TRBJ2-7	TRBV10-3	NA	NA	CAISENYEQYF	TGTGCCATCAGTGAGAACTACGAGCAGTACTTC
TRBJ1-3	TRBV5-1	NA	TRBD1	CASTDRGGGNTIYF	TGCGCCAGCACAGACAGGGGAGGTGGAAACACCATATATTTT
TRBJ2-1	TRBV7-5	NA	NA	CVRSPPLLPSSYNEQFF	TGTGTCAGAAGCCCACCCCTTCTACCTAGCTCCTACAATGAGCAGTTCTTC
TRBJ2-2	TRBV6-5	NA	NA	CASSYWERDTGELFF	TGTGCCAGCAGTTACTGGGAACGGGACACCGGGGAGCTGTTTTTT
TRBJ1-1	TRBV7-9	NA	NA	CASSLEAGGNTEAFF	TGTGCCAGCAGCTTAGAGGCGGGTGGGAACACTGAAGCTTTCTTT
TRBJ1-2	TRBV19	NA	NA	CASKSWRGYTF	TGTGCCAGTAAGTCCTGGAGGGGCTACACCTTC
TRBJ1-5	TRBV27	NA	NA	CASSGLAGGNQPQHF	TGTGCCAGCAGCGGGCTTGCGGGAGGCAATCAGCCCCAGCATTTT
TRBJ2-3	TRBV6-1	NA	TRBD1	CASSRTGTSTDTQYF	TGTGCCAGCAGTAGGACAGGGACTAGCACAGATACGCAGTATTTT
TRBJ1-1	TRBV5-4	NA	NA	CASSLAGGGNTEAFF	TGTGCCAGCAGCTTGGCCGGGGGCGGGAACACTGAAGCTTTCTTT
TRBJ1-2	TRBV18	NA	NA	CASSPTGGADYGYTF	TGTGCCAGCTCACCAACGGGGGGCGCGGACTATGGCTACACCTTC
TRBJ2-2	TRBV19	NA	NA	CASSELVAGELFF	TGTGCCAGTAGCGAACTGGTAGCTGGGGAGCTGTTTTTT
TRBJ2-7	TRBV6-5	NA	NA	CASSFVADSYEQYF	TGTGCCAGCAGTTTTGTGGCGGATTCCTACGAGCAGTACTTC
TRBJ2-3	TRBV28	NA	NA	CATINDRTHFPFSTDTQYF	TGTGCCACCATCAACGACCGTACCCACTTTCCATTTAGCACAGATACGCAGTATTTT
TRBJ2-1	TRBV4-1	NA	NA	CASSSTRGLYNEQFF	TGCGCCAGCAGCTCGACACGGGGGCTTTACAATGAGCAGTTCTTC
TRBJ2-7	TRBV6-5	NA	TRBD2	CASSRGRAYEQYF	TGTGCCAGCAGTCGAGGGAGGGCCTACGAGCAGTACTTC
TRBJ2-3	TRBV9	NA	NA	CASSVALEGFSDTQYF	TGTGCCAGCAGCGTAGCTCTCGAGGGTTTCTCAGATACGCAGTATTTT
TRBJ1-1	TRBV5-1	NA	NA	CASSRGDSTEAFF	TGCGCCAGCAGCCGAGGGGATAGCACTGAAGCTTTCTTT
TRBJ1-4	TRBV19	NA	NA	CASSKEDEGRKLFF	TGTGCCAGTAGTAAGGAGGACGAGGGGAGGAAACTGTTTTTT
TRBJ1-1	TRBV29-1	NA	NA	CSATGQNTEAFF	TGCAGCGCTACGGGACAGAACACTGAAGCTTTCTTT
TRBJ2-7	TRBV11-2	NA	NA	CASSLVVTHYEQYF	TGTGCCAGCAGCTTAGTGGTCACTCACTACGAGCAGTACTTC
TRBJ2-5	TRBV28	NA	NA	CASSEKYRVTQYF	TGTGCCAGCAGTGAGAAATACAGGGTGACCCAGTACTTC
TRBJ1-3	TRBV19	NA	NA	CASSIQFRQAIPSRNTIYF	TGTGCCAGTAGTATTCAGTTTCGACAGGCAATTCCTAGCAGGAACACCATATATTTT
TRBJ2-1	TRBV5-4	once	NA	CASSLGLYNEQFF	TGTGCCAGCAGCCTGGGACTGTACAATGAGCAGTTCTTC
TRBJ2-7	TRBV27	NA	TRBD1	CASRAGQALTYEQYF	TGTGCCAGCAGGGCCGGACAGGCCCTCACCTACGAGCAGTACTTC
TRBJ2-1	TRBV6-4	NA	NA	CASSRENNEQFF	TGTGCCAGCAGTAGGGAGAACAATGAGCAGTTCTTC